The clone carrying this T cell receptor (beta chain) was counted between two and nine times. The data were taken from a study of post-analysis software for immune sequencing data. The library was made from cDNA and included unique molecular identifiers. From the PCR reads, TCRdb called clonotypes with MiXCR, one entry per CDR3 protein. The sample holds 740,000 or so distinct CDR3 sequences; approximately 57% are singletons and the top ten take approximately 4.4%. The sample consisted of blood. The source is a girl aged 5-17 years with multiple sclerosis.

CDR3 loop: CASSPTRGNEQFF. Written as DNA, the CDR3 is TGTGCCAGCAGTCCCACAAGGGGCAATGAGCAGTTCTTC. The rearrangement links TRBV12-3 or TRBV12-4 to TRBJ2-1; tentatively, D is TRBD1 (5 bases). CDR3 length equals 13 residues. V was clipped by 5 bases and J by 6 bases, with 11 bases between them.